These 14 T cell receptor beta chains were all obtained from the same sample, sequenced in a study of blood T cell repertoires in COVID-19. The table came from immunoSEQ multiplex PCR; TCRdb's copy has only in-frame clones and leaves some out. The sample consists of 250,000 to 400,000 clones, 90% of them appearing once. The specimen sequenced was peripheral blood. These receptors all stem from a woman under 40 with COVID-19, enrolled during active disease.

The genes are TRBV7-7 and TRBJ2-1, with D possibly being TRBD1 (7 bases). V lost 6 bases, J lost 4 bases, and 16 bases lay in between. This CDR3 is built from 15 residues. Germline CDR1 reads SSHAT; CDR2 reads FNYEAQ (reference sequence). CDR3 nucleotide sequence: TGTGCCAGCAGTGTTACAGGGGACTCTTACAATGAGCAGTTCTTC. Translating gives CASSVTGDSYNEQFF.

This clone is a singleton in its sample. The chain employs TRBV19 and TRBJ1-2; a weak D match, TRBD1 (6 bases). Germline lookup yields CDR1 LNHDA and CDR2 SQIVND (reference sequence). Trimming left V 5 bases short and J 4 bases short, with 14 bases between. The CDR3 sequence is 14 residues long. Written as DNA, the CDR3 is TGTGCCAGTAGTGCGCAACAGGGAGCCTATGGCTACACCTTC. Translated, it gives CASSAQQGAYGYTF.

V gene TRBV2 combines with J gene TRBJ1-3, with TRBD1 matching over 7 bases. Germline V gene sequence: CDR1 SNHLY, CDR2 FYNNEI. The CDR3 has 14 amino acids. The junction had 4 bases not matched to a gene; V was cut back by 6 bases and J by 2 bases. The CDR3 is CASRTDRAGNTIYF. The CDR3 nucleotides are TGTGCCAGCAGAACCGACAGGGCTGGAAACACCATATATTTT.

This chain uses TRBV10-2 with TRBJ2-7; TRBD2 aligns across 10 bases. J was trimmed by 5 bases and V by 6 bases; bases with no gene match: 7. Looked up from germline, CDR1 is WSHSY and CDR2 is SAAADI. The CDR3 consists of 14 residues. The CDR3, as DNA: TGCGCCAGCAGCCTGATGGGACTAGCGAACGAGCAGTACTTC. Amino acids: CASSLMGLANEQYF.

This sequence joins TRBV28 and TRBJ2-1; 10 bases line up with TRBD2. Germline CDR1 is MDHEN and CDR2 is SYDVKM. The V segment lost 3 bases and the J segment 7 bases; nucleotides outside the gene matches: 12. The CDR3 has 17 amino acids. The CDR3: CASSLGSGRALSNEQFF. CDR3 nucleotides: TGTGCCAGCAGTTTGGGAAGCGGGAGGGCCCTCAGTAATGAGCAGTTCTTC.

This clone was observed once. The V and J genes are TRBV3-1 (or the pseudogene TRBV3-2) and TRBJ2-2; no clear D. Trimming took off 0 bases at V and 3 bases at J, with 8 bases between the two ends. The CDR3 spans 15 residues. Per germline, CDR1 LGHDT and CDR2 YNNKEL (reference sequence). CDR3 loop: CASSQENRDTGELFF. The DNA of the CDR3 is TGTGCCAGCAGCCAAGAAAATCGGGACACCGGGGAGCTGTTTTTT.

The chain combines TRBV19 with TRBJ2-5, with 11 bases aligning to TRBD2. V shed 2 bases and J 4 bases; nucleotides not matched to a gene: 6. The CDR3 covers 16 residues. From germline, CDR1 is LNHDA and CDR2 SQIVND (reference sequence). The CDR3 reads CASSIRTSGSLETQYF. The CDR3 nucleotides are TGTGCCAGTAGTATAAGAACTAGCGGGAGTTTAGAGACCCAGTACTTC.

This clone was seen a single time. The chain combines TRBV7-8 with TRBJ1-1; 7 bases map to TRBD1. The trim removed 1 base at V and 0 bases at J, leaving 5 bases unmatched. The germline CDR1 and CDR2 sequences are SGHVS and FQNEAQ. The CDR3 extends over 16 amino acids. CDR3 nucleotide sequence: TGTGCCAGCAGCTTAGAAGGAGGACAGGTGAACACTGAAGCTTTCTTT. Protein product: CASSLEGGQVNTEAFF. Combining the CDR3 with reference TRBV7-8 and TRBJ1-1 gives the whole variable domain GAGVSQSPRYKVAKRGQDVALRCDPISGHVSLFWYQQALGQGPEFLTYFQNEAQLDKSGLPSDRFFAERPEGSVSTLKIQRTQQEDSAVYLCASSLEGGQVNTEAFFGQGTRLTVV.

This clone showed up just once. The chain combines TRBV30 with TRBJ2-7; 8 bases align to TRBD2. Losses at the gene ends were 2 bases for V and 0 bases for J; bases not matched to a gene: 6. Germline V gives CDR1 GTSNPN, CDR2 SVGIG (reference sequence). This CDR3 spans 15 amino acids. The CDR3, as DNA: TGTGCCTGGAGTTTAGCGGGGATGAGCTCCTACGAGCAGTACTTC. Protein product: CAWSLAGMSSYEQYF.

V is TRBV5-6 and J is TRBJ1-5; the match to TRBD1 covers 10 bases. Germline CDR1 is SGHDT and CDR2 is YYEEEE. The CDR3 extends over 16 amino acids. V shed 4 bases and J 5 bases; nucleotides not matched to a gene: 9. The chain's CDR3 is CASSRHTGQGYQPQHF. The CDR3, as DNA: TGTGCCAGCAGCCGTCATACGGGACAGGGGTATCAGCCCCAGCATTTT.

This clone was observed a single time. The sample contains more than one DNA sequence encoding this CDR3. The chain joins TRBV19 to TRBJ1-5, with 9 bases fitting TRBD1. The CDR3 contains 15 residues. CDR1 is LNHDA and CDR2 is SQIVND in the germline V gene (reference sequence). V trimming: 1 base; J trimming: 2 bases; junction bases outside the gene matches: 0. CDR3 loop: CASSIGDRGNQPQHF. For the CDR3, the DNA is TGTGCCAGTAGTATAGGGGACAGGGGCAATCAGCCCCAGCATTTT.

This clone was counted once. The chain employs TRBV7-2 and TRBJ2-3; 9 bases fit TRBD1. Germline V CDR1 and CDR2: SGHTA, FQGNSA. With 6 bases clipped from V and 4 bases from J, the junction kept 11 bases outside the gene matches. The CDR3 covers 16 residues. CDR3 in DNA: TGTGCCAGCAGTTCAAGGAACAGGGGGCACGCAGATACGCAGTATTTT. Protein product: CASSSRNRGHADTQYF.

The chain is built from TRBV7-8 and TRBJ2-3; 7 positions match TRBD1. Germline CDR1 reads SGHVS; CDR2 reads FQNEAQ. The CDR3 length is 15 residues. After removal of 2 bases from V and 1 base from J, the junction contained 3 bases not matched to a gene. The CDR3 bases are TGTGCCAGCAGCTTAAGGACAGGTGGCACAGATACGCAGTATTTT. Translating it yields CASSLRTGGTDTQYF.

This rearrangement joins TRBV19 to TRBJ1-6; 9 bases are a match to TRBD1. Trimming cost V 4 bases and J 7 bases; bases outside gene matches: 5. The CDR3 is 15 amino acids. Germline CDR1 is LNHDA and CDR2 is SQIVND (reference sequence). This chain's CDR3 is CASSNPTGGNSPLHF. In DNA form, the CDR3 reads TGTGCCAGTAGTAACCCGACAGGGGGGAATTCACCCCTCCACTTT. Together with reference TRBV19 and TRBJ1-6, the CDR3 gives the full variable domain: DGGITQSPKYLFRKEGQNVTLSCEQNLNHDAMYWYRQDPGQGLRLIYYSQIVNDFQKGDIAEGYSVSREKKESFPLTVTSAQKNPTAFYLCASSNPTGGNSPLHFGNGTRLTVT.